These T cell receptor beta chains were read from a single sample in a study of Ad26.COV2.S vaccination and SARS-CoV-2 variants. Assay used: immunoSEQ multiplex PCR; TCRdb lists only in-frame clones, some missing. The table lists some 400,000 clones, around nine tenths of them singletons. The sequenced sample was peripheral blood, obtained in a trial of Ad26.COV2.S vaccine versus placebo. These TCRs come from a person aged 18-60 years who received the Ad26.COV2.S COVID-19 vaccine or a placebo. Both conserved end residues are part of each CDR3.

length	J	V	CDR3
13	TRBJ2-1	TRBV30	CAWEDKGVDEQFF
15	TRBJ2-5	TRBV11-2	CASSLEYSFRETQYF
14	TRBJ1-3	TRBV7-2	CASSPEPVGNTIYF
18	TRBJ1-2	TRBV19	CASSTAPGQGRLRYGYTF
15	TRBJ2-5	TRBV4-2	CASSQGRDSQETQYF
15	TRBJ2-5	TRBV5-1	CASSLAVGGQQTQYF
11	TRBJ2-7	TRBV28	CAISTPYEQYF
15	TRBJ2-2	TRBV18	CASSPSGEDTGELFF
14	TRBJ1-6	TRBV10-3	CAISNSANNSPLHF
14	TRBJ1-1	TRBV5-1	CASSWGAVGTEAFF
14	TRBJ2-7	TRBV4-2	CASSQGQEVGEQYF
16	TRBJ2-1	TRBV5-1	CASSLNAGKGFNEQFF
16	TRBJ2-2	TRBV19	CASRDPSGRARVRLFF
11	TRBJ2-1	TRBV9	CASSPGGEQFF
13	TRBJ2-7	TRBV12-3/TRBV12-4	CASSLGSQYEQYF
15	TRBJ2-5	TRBV28	CASSSQQGEGETQYF